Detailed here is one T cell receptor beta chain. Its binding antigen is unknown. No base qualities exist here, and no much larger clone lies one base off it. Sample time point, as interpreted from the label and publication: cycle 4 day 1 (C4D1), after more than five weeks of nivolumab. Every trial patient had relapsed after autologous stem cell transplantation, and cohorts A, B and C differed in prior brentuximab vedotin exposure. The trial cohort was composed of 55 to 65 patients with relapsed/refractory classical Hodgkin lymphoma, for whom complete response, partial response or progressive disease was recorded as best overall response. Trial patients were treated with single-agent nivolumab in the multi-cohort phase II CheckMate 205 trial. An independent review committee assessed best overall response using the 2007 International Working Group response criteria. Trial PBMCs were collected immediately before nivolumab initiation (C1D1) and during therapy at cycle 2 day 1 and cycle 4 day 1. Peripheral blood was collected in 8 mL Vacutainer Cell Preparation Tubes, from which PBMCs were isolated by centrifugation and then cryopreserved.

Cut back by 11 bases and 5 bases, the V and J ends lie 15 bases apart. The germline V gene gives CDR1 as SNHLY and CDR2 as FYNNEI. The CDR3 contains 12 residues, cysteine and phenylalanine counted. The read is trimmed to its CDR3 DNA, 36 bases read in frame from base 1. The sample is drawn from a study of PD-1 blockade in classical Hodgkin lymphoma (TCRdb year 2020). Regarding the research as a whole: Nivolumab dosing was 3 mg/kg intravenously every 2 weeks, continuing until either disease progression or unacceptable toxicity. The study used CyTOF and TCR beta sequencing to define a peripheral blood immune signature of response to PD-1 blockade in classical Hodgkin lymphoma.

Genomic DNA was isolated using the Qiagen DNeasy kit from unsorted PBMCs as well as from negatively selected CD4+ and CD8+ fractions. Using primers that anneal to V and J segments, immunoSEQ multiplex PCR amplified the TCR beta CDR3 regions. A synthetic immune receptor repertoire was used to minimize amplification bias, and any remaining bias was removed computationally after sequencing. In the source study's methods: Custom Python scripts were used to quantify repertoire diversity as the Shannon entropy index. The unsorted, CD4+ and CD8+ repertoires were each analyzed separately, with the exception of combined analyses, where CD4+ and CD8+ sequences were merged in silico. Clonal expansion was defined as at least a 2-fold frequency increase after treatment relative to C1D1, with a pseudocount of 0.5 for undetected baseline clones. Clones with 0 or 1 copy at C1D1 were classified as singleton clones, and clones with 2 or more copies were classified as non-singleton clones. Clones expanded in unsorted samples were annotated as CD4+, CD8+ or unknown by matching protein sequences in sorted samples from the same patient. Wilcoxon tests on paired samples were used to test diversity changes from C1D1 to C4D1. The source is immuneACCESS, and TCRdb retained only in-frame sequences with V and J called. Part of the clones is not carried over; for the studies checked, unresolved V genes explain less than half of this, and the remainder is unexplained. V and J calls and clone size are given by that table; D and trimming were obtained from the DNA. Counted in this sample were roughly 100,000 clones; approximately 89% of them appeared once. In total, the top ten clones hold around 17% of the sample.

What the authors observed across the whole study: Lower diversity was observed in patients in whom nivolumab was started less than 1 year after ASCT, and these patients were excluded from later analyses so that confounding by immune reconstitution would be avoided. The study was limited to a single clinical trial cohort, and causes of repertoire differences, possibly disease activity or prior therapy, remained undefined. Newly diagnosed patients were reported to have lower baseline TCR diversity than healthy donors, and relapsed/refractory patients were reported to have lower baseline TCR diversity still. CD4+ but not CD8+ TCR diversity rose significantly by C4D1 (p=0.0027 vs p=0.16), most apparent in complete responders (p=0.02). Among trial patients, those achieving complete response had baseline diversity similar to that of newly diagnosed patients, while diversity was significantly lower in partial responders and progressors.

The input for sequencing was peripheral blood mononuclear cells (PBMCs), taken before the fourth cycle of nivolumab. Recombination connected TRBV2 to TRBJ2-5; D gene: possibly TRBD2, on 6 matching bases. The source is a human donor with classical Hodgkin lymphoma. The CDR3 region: CASYGSGETQYF. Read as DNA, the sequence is TGTGCCTCCTACGGGAGTGGGGAGACCCAGTACTTC.